This note documents a single T cell receptor beta chain sequence. This CDR3 region has 14 residues. Looked up from germline, CDR1 is SGHRS and CDR2 is YFSETQ. Between the trimmed V and J ends, which lost 4 bases and 5 bases, there was a span of 15 bases. The PCR ran on 60 Vbeta and 13 Jbeta primers. Clones were sequenced by immunoSEQ multiplex PCR, and TCRdb holds only the in-frame ones, with some missing. The sample yields some 140,000 clones, less than 85% seen once. The data stem from a study of cytomegalovirus exposure and HLA in healthy donors. The sample consisted of PBMCs. This clonotype was sampled from a woman between 45 and 60 years old in good health and CMV-seropositive. This chain links TRBV5-1 with TRBJ2-5; D remains ambiguous. DNA for the CDR3: TGCGCCAGCAGCCCCTCGTCTAGTAGGGAGACCCAGTACTTC. Translating it yields CASSPSSSRETQYF.